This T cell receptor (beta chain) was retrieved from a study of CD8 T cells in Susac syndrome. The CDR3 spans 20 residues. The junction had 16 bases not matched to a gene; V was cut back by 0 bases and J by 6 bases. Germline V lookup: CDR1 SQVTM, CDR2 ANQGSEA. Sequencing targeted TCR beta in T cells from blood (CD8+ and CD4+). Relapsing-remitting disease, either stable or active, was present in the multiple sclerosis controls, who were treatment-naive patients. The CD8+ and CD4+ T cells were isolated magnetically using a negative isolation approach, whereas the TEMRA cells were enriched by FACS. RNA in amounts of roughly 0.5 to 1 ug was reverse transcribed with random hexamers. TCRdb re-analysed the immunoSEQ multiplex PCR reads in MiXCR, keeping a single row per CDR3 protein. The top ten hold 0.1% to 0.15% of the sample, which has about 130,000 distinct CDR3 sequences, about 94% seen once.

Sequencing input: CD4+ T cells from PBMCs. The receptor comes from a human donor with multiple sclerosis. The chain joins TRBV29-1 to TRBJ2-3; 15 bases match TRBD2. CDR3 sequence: CSVEDRGLAGGLRKTDTQYF. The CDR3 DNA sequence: TGCAGCGTTGAAGATCGGGGACTAGCGGGGGGCCTGAGAAAGACTGATACGCAGTATTTT.